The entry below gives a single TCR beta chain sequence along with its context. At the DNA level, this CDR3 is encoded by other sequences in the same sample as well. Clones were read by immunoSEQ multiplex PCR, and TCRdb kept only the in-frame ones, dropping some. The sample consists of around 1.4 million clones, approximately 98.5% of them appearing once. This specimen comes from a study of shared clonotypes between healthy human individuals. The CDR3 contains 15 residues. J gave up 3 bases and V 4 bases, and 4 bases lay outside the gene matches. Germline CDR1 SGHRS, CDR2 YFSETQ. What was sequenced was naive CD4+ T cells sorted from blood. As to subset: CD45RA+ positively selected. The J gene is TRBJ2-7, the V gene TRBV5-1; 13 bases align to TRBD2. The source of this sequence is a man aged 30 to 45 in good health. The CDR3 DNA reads TGCGCCAGCAGCCCGGGACTAGCGGGAAGCTACGAGCAGTACTTC. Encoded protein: CASSPGLAGSYEQYF.